The T cell receptor (beta chain) under discussion was sequenced for a study of T cell repertoires in ileal Crohn's disease. As concerns this clone: Antigen unknown.

Clones were sequenced by immunoSEQ multiplex PCR, and TCRdb holds only the in-frame ones, with some missing. There are over 1,500 clones in the sample; over 85% occur only once, and around 4% lies in the top ten. Germline CDR1 reads MNHEY; CDR2 reads SVGAGI. V lost 0 bases and J lost 4, with 6 bases in between. The CDR3 is 13 residues long. Specified time point: inflamed ileum from the surgical specimen. Findings and limits, study-wide: Every patient over 26.8% clonality showed endoscopic recurrence. Active smokers at surgery had more clonal expansions than non-smokers. High-frequency clones were more common in sorted CD8 than CD4 cells.

V gene TRBV6-5 combines with J gene TRBJ1-1; no reliable D call. Sequenced material: ileal tissue. The sequence derives from an adult with Crohn's disease. In DNA, the CDR3 is TGTGCCAGCAGTTACTCGAGTACCACTGAAGCTTTCTTT. As protein: CASSYSSTTEAFF.